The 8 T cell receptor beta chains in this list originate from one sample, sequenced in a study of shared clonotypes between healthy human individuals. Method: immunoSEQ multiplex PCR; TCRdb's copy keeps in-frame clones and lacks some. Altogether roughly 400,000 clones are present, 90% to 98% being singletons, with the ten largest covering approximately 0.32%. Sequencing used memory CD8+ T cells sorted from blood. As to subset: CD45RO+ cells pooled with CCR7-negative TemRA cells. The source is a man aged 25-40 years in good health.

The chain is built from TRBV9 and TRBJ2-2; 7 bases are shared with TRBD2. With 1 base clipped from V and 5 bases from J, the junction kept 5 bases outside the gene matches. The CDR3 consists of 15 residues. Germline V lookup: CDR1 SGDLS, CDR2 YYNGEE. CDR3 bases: TGTGCCAGCAGCGTAACGGGAGGATGGACCGGGGAGCTGTTTTTT. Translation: CASSVTGGWTGELFF.

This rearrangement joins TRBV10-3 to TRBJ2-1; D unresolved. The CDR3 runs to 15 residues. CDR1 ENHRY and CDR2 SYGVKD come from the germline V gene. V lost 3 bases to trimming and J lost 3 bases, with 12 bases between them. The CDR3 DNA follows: TGTGCCATCAGTGAAGGTATCGGCCTCTACAATGAGCAGTTCTTC. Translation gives CAISEGIGLYNEQFF.

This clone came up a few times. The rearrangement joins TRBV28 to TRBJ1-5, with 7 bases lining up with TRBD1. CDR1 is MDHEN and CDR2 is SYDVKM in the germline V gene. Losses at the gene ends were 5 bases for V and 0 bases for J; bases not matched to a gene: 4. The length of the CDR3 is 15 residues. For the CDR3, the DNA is TGTGCCAGCAGTGTAGACAGGGCTAGCAATCAGCCCCAGCATTTT. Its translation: CASSVDRASNQPQHF.

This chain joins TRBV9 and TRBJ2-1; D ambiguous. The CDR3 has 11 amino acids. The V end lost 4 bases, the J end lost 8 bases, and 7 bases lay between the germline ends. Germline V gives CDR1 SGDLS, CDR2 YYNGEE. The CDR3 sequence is CASSSEHEQFF. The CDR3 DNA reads TGTGCCAGCAGCTCCGAGCATGAGCAGTTCTTC.

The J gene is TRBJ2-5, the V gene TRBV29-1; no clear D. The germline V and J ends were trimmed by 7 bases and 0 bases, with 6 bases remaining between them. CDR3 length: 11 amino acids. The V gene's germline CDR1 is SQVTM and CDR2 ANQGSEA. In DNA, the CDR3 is TGCAGCGCGGAGAACCAAGAGACCCAGTACTTC. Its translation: CSAENQETQYF. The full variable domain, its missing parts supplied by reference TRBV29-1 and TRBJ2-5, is SAVISQKPSRDICQRGTSLTIQCQVDSQVTMMFWYRQQPGQSLTLIATANQGSEATYESGFVIDKFPISRPNLTFSTLTVSNMSPEDSSIYLCSAENQETQYFGPGTRLLVL.

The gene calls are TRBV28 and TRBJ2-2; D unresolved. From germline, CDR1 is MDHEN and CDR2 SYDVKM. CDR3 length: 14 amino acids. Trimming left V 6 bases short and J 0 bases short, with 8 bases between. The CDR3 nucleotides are TGTGCCAGCAGCACACCGGCGAACACCGGGGAGCTGTTTTTT. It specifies CASSTPANTGELFF.

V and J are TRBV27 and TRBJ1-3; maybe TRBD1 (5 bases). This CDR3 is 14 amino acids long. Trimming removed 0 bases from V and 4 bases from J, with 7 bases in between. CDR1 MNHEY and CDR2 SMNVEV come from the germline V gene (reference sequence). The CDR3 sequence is CASSLSGAGNTIYF. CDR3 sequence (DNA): TGTGCCAGCAGTTTATCAGGGGCCGGAAACACCATATATTTT.

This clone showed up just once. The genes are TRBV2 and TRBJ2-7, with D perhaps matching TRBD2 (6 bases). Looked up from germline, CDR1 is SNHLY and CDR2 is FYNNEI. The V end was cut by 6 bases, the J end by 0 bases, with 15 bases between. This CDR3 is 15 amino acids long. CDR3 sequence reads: CASSGGLASSYEQYF. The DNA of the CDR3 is TGTGCCAGCAGCGGGGGACTCGCGAGCTCCTACGAGCAGTACTTC.